Only a few counts were recorded for the clone carrying this TCR beta chain. Its target is unknown. Reverse transcription of all isolated RNA meant that expressed TCRB transcripts were sequenced. The protocol was immunoSEQ multiplex PCR, while the TCRdb copy is restricted to in-frame clones and leaves out a portion. The sample comprises about 280,000 clones, about 15% of which are singletons, and 0.015% to 0.017% rests with the top ten. This specimen comes from a study of beta chain features in type 1 diabetes. General observations from the study: TCRB CDR3s from Type 1 diabetes patients were moderately but significantly shorter in all four CD4+ subsets.

The receptor was isolated from a man aged 18 to 29 with type 1 diabetes. The sequenced sample was naive CD4+ T cells from blood.

CDR3 DNA: TGTGCCAGCAGTGAAGCTCGGGGGGGCTACGAGCAGTACTTC. Its protein is CASSEARGGYEQYF. The J gene is TRBJ2-7, the V gene TRBV6-1; 8 nucleotides line up with TRBD2. The CDR3 runs 14 residues. Germline assignment: CDR1 MNHNS and CDR2 SASEGT. V was pared by 0 bases and J by 3 bases, with 1 base of the junction left unmatched.